These T cell receptor beta chains were read from a single sample in a study of T cell changes during pregnancy in multiple sclerosis. Data came from immunoSEQ multiplex PCR; TCRdb stores just in-frame clones and leaves some out. This sample yields roughly 79,000 clones, of which 80% to 95% are seen a single time; around 0.45% belongs to the top ten. The sample was CD4+ T cells from peripheral blood mononuclear cells, taken before pregnancy. Every receptor here comes from a female donor with multiple sclerosis, enrolled in a pregnancy study. Both conserved end residues are trimmed from each CDR3. The order of the fields is V gene, J gene, CDR3 protein.

v_gene: TRBV14
j_gene: TRBJ2-5
CDR3aa: ASSTRTWYRQETQY

v_gene: TRBV30
j_gene: TRBJ2-5
CDR3aa: AWSFRDRGQETQY

v_gene: TRBV2
j_gene: TRBJ2-2
CDR3aa: ASSPDRVPTGELF

v_gene: TRBV30
j_gene: TRBJ2-1
CDR3aa: AWVRTPLAGGNEQF

v_gene: TRBV5-1
j_gene: TRBJ1-6
CDR3aa: ASSLVSGSPLH

v_gene: TRBV11-3
j_gene: TRBJ2-3
CDR3aa: ASSPRSDTQY

v_gene: TRBV13
j_gene: TRBJ1-2
CDR3aa: ASSRLNIKRQGTFDGYT

v_gene: TRBV29-1
j_gene: TRBJ2-3
CDR3aa: SVDRDEADTQY

v_gene: TRBV5-1
j_gene: TRBJ2-5
CDR3aa: ASSIQGTQETQY

v_gene: TRBV6-1
j_gene: TRBJ1-2
CDR3aa: ASSELAYGYT

v_gene: TRBV5-4
j_gene: TRBJ2-7
CDR3aa: ASSVIGYYEQY

v_gene: TRBV27
j_gene: TRBJ2-1
CDR3aa: ASTQRGGYNEQF

v_gene: TRBV9
j_gene: TRBJ2-3
CDR3aa: ASSRGSGGLAREGTQY

v_gene: TRBV5-1
j_gene: TRBJ1-1
CDR3aa: ASSLGQGAQAF

v_gene: TRBV27
j_gene: TRBJ2-7
CDR3aa: ASSLGGWKSYEQY

v_gene: TRBV5-1
j_gene: TRBJ1-2
CDR3aa: ASSSGQANYGYT

v_gene: TRBV29-1
j_gene: TRBJ2-1
CDR3aa: SVDRGAGMEQF

v_gene: TRBV5-1
j_gene: TRBJ2-1
CDR3aa: ASSLATDSISYNEQF

v_gene: TRBV9
j_gene: TRBJ2-7
CDR3aa: ASSVAGQGSSYEQY

v_gene: TRBV9
j_gene: TRBJ1-2
CDR3aa: ASSVGQGGNYGYT

v_gene: TRBV28
j_gene: TRBJ2-7
CDR3aa: ASSPTGLAGDYEQY

v_gene: TRBV19
j_gene: TRBJ1-2
CDR3aa: ASSIDRDGGYT

v_gene: TRBV18
j_gene: TRBJ2-7
CDR3aa: ASSPSGWAEQY

v_gene: TRBV7-9
j_gene: TRBJ1-1
CDR3aa: ASSLTQGTEAF